The clone carrying this T cell receptor beta chain was seen a single time. In germline, CDR1 is SGHTA, CDR2 FQGNSA. V lost 4 bases to trimming and J lost 10 bases, with 13 bases between them. This CDR3 has 13 residues. A sample-barcoded 5' primer and a J-beta primer mix were used in a second PCR of roughly 7 to 12 cycles. TCRdb independently ran MiXCR on the 5' RACE reads; one entry per CDR3 protein. The sample has around 1,600,000 distinct CDR3 sequences; 35% to 45% are singletons. This specimen belongs to a study of blood T cells in healthy people across ages. The chain combines TRBV7-2 with TRBJ1-4, with a weak D call TRBD1 (6 bases). This clonotype was obtained from a woman aged 18-29 years in good health. Sequencing was carried out using blood. CDR3 bases: TGTGCCAGCAGCTCCTATCAGGGGACAAAACTGTTTTTT. Encoded protein: CASSSYQGTKLFF.